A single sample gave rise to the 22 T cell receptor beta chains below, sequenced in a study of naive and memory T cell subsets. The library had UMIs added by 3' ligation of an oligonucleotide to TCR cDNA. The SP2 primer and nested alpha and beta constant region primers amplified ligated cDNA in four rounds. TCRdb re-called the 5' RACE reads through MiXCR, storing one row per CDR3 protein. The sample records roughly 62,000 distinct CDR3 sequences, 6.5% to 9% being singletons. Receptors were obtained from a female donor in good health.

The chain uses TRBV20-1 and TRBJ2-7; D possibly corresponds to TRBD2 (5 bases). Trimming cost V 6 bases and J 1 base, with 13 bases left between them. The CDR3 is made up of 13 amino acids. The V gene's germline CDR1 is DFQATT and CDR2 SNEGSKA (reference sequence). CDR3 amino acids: CSASRDSSYEQYF. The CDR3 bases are TGCAGTGCGAGCCGGGATTCATCCTACGAGCAGTACTTC.

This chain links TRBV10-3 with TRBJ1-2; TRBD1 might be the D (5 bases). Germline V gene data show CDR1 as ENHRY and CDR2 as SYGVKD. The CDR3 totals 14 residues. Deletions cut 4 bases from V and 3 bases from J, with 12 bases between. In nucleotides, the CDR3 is TGTGCCATCAGTGCGGGGGGGACCGACTATGGCTACACCTTC. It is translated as CAISAGGTDYGYTF.

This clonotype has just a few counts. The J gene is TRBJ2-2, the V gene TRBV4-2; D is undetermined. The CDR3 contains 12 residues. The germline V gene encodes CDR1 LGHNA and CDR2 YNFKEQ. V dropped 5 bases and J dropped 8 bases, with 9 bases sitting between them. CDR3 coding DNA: TGTGCCAGCAGCTATGAGTTGGGGGAGCTGTTTTTT. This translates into CASSYELGELFF.

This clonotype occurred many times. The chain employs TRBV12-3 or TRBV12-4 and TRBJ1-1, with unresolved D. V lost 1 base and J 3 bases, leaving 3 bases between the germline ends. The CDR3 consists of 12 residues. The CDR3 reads CASSLVDTEAFF. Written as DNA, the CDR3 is TGTGCCAGCAGTTTAGTGGACACTGAAGCTTTCTTT.

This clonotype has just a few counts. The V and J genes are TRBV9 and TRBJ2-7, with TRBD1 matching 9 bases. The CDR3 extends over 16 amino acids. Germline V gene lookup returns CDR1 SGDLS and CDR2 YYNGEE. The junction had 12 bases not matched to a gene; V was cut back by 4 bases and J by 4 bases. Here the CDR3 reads CASSYGTGREGYEQYF. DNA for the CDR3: TGTGCCAGCAGCTACGGGACAGGGAGGGAGGGATACGAGCAGTACTTC.

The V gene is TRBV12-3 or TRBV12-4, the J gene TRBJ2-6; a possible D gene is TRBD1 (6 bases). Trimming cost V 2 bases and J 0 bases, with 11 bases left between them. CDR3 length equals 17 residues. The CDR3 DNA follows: TGTGCCAGCAGTTTAAGGGACATCCTCTCTGGGGCCAACGTCCTGACTTTC. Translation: CASSLRDILSGANVLTF.

The CDR3 nucleotides are TGTGCCAGCAGCCAAGTCCGGACTAGCGCGAGTGAGCAGTTCTTC. Protein product: CASSQVRTSASEQFF. The rearrangement links TRBV14 to TRBJ2-1, with 9 bases fitting TRBD2. Trimming at V came to 1 base and at J to 9 bases, leaving 7 bases not matched to a gene. This CDR3 spans 15 amino acids. Germline CDR1 reads SGHDN; CDR2 reads FVKESK.

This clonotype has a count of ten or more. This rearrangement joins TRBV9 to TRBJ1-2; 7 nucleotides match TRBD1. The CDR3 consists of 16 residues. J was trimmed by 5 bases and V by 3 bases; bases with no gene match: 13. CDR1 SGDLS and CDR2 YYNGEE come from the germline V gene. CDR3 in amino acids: CASSGPLRTGTYGYTF. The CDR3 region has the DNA TGTGCCAGCAGCGGCCCTCTGCGGACAGGAACTTATGGCTACACCTTC.

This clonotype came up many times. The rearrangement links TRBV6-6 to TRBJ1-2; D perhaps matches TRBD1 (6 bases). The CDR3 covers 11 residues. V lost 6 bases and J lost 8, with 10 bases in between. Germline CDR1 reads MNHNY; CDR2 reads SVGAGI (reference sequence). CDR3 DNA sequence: TGTGCCAGCAGAACAGGGAGAGGCTACACCTTC. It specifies CASRTGRGYTF.

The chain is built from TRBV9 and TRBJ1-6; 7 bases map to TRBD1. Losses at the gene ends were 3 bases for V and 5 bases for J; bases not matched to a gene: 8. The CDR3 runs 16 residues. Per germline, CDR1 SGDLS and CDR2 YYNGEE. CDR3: CASSARIGTDNSPLHF. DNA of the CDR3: TGTGCCAGCAGCGCCCGTATCGGGACAGATAATTCACCCCTCCACTTT.

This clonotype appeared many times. The CDR3 protein is CASSLGGRNTEAFF. CDR3 bases: TGTGCCAGCAGCTTAGGGGGGAGGAACACTGAAGCTTTCTTT. The J gene is TRBJ1-1, the V gene TRBV7-2, with D perhaps matching TRBD1 (5 bases). The germline V and J ends were trimmed by 1 base and 1 base, with 7 bases remaining between them. CDR1 SGHTA and CDR2 FQGNSA come from the germline V gene. This CDR3 is 14 amino acids long.

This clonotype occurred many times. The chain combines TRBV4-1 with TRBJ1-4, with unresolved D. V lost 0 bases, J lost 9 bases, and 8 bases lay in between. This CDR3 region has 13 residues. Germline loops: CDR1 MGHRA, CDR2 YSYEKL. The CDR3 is CASSQDWDKKLFF. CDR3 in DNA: TGCGCCAGCAGCCAAGACTGGGATAAAAAACTGTTTTTT.

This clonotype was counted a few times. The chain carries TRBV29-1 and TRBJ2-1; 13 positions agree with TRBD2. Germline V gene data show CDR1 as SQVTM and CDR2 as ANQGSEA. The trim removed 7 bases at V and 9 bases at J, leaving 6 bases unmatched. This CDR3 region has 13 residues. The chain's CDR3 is CSGGTSGMSEQFF. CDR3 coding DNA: TGCAGCGGCGGGACTAGCGGGATGAGTGAGCAGTTCTTC.

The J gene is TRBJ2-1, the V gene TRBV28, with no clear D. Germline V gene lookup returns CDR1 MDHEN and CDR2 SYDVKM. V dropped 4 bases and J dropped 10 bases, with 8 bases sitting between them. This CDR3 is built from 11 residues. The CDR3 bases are TGTGCCAGCAGTTCACGCCCCGAGCAGTTCTTC. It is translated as CASSSRPEQFF.

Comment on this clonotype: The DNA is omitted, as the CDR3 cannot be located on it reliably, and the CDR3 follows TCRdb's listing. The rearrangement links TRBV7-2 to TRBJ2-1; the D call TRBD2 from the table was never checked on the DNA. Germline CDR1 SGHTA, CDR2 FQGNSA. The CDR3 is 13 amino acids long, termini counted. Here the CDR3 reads CASSLEVGSGTSF.

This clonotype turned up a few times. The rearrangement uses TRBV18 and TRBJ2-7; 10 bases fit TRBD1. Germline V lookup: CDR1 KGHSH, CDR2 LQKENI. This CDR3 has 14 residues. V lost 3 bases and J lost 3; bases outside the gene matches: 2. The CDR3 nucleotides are TGTGCCAGCTCACCGGGACAGGGGTTCTACGAGCAGTACTTC. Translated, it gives CASSPGQGFYEQYF.

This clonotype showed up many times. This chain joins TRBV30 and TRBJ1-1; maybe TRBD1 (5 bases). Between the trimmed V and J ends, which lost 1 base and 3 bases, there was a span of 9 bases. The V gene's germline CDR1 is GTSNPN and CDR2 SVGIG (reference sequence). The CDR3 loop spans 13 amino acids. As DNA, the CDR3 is TGTGCCTGGAGTGAGGCAGGGCACACTGAAGCTTTCTTT. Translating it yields CAWSEAGHTEAFF.

The CDR3 loop is CASSVQGRGSSGELFF. The CDR3, as DNA: TGTGCCAGCAGTGTCCAGGGTAGAGGATCTTCCGGGGAGCTGTTTTTT. V gene TRBV2 combines with J gene TRBJ2-2; maybe TRBD1 (5 bases). Germline V gene sequence: CDR1 SNHLY, CDR2 FYNNEI. CDR3 length: 16 amino acids. V gave up 4 bases and J gave up 6 bases, with 18 bases separating them.

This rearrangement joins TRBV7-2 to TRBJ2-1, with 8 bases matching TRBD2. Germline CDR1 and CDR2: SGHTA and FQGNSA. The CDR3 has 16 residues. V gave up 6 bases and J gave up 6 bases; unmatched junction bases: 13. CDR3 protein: CASSRPQRGPGNEQFF. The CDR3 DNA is TGTGCCAGCAGTCGGCCTCAGCGGGGGCCAGGCAATGAGCAGTTCTTC.

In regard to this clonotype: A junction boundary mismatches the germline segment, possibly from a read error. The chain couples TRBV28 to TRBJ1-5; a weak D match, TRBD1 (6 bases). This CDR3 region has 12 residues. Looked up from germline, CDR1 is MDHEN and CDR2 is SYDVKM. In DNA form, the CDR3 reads TGTGCCGCGGCCAACGACAGGCAGCCCCAGAATTTT. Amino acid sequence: CAAANDRQPQNF. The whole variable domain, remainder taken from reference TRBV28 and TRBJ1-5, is DVKVTQSSRYLVKRTGEKVFLECVQDMDHENMFWYRQDPGLGLRLIYFSYDVKMKEKGDIPEGYSVSREKKERFSLILESASTNQTSMYLCAAANDRQPQNFGDGTRLSIL.

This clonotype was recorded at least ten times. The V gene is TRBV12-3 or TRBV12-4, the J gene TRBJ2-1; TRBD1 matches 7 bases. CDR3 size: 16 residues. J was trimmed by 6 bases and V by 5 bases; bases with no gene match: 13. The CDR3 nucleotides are TGTGCCAGCAGTCTAAAACCGGGACAGCTTATCAATGAGCAGTTCTTC. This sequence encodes CASSLKPGQLINEQFF.

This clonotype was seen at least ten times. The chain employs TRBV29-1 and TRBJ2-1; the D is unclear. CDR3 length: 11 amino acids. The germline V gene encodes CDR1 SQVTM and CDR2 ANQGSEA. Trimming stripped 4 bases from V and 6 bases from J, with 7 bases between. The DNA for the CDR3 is TGCAGCGTTGTAGGTGGCAATGAGCAGTTCTTC. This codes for CSVVGGNEQFF.